This T cell receptor (beta chain) was identified during a study of blood T cell repertoires in COVID-19. Overall study: Samples came from the United States, Italy and Spain, spanning acute and convalescent COVID-19.

Trimming left V 0 bases short and J 4 bases short, with 15 bases between. The CDR3 is made up of 16 amino acids. Germline CDR1 and CDR2: SGHNT and YYREEE (reference sequence). In the authors' workflow: The assay estimated nucleated cells by amplifying reference gene primers. Generated by immunoSEQ multiplex PCR, the TCRdb table keeps only in-frame clones and is missing some. V, J and clone size are taken as reported in that table, and D and trimming were inferred from the DNA itself. Of around 46,000 clones listed, roughly four fifths were seen once; the top ten hold approximately 7%. This clonotype originated in a man in his forties with acute or convalescent COVID-19. The V call is TRBV5-4, the J call TRBJ2-3; D is uncertain. The sequenced material came from peripheral blood. This chain's CDR3 is CASSLGSPALADTQYF. DNA of the CDR3: TGTGCCAGCAGCTTGGGTTCACCAGCCCTAGCAGATACGCAGTATTTT.